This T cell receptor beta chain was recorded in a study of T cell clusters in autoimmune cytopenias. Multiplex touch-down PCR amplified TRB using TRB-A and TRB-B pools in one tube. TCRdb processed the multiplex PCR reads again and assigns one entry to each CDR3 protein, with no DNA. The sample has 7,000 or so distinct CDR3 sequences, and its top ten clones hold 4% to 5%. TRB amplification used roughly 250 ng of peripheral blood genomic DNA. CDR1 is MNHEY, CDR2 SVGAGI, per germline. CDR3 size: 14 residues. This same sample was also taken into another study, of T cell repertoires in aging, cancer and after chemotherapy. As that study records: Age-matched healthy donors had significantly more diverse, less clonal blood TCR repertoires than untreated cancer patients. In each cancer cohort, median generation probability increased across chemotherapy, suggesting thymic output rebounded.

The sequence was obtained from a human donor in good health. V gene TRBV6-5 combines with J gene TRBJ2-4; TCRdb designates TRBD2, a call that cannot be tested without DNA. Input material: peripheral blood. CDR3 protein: CASSSSWAKNIQYF.